This entry features one T cell receptor beta chain sequence. Its specificity is not known. Template switching, a step in the protocol, added a universal primer site, and cDNA carried unique molecular identifiers. Each CDR3 protein gets one entry after TCRdb re-called the 5' RACE reads with MiXCR. The repertoire holds about 660,000 distinct CDR3 sequences, 8.5% to 9.5% seen once, with around 0.98% in the top ten. This entry comes from a study of identical twins. Trimming removed 4 bases from V and 5 bases from J; junction bases left unmatched: 13. Looked up from germline, CDR1 is MDHEN and CDR2 is SYDVKM. This CDR3 spans 16 amino acids. The study, taken as a whole, reports: Fewer insertions were carried by abundant cord blood beta clonotypes, but none was seen in memory repertoires. Conclusions rested on cross-sectional statistics rather than following the same donors. Shared out-of-frame alpha sequences (those common to twins) showed excess low generation probability.

These sequences were also reported in another study, on yellow fever vaccine responses in identical twins.

The V gene is TRBV28, the J gene TRBJ2-5, with 7 positions matching TRBD1. The sequence was obtained from a woman between 18 and 29 years old in good health. Sequencing was performed on PBMCs. This CDR3 is CASSSYRGPTGETQYF. CDR3 bases: TGTGCCAGCAGTTCCTACCGGGGACCGACAGGGGAGACCCAGTACTTC. The complete variable domain, with remaining parts taken from reference TRBV28 and TRBJ2-5, reads DVKVTQSSRYLVKRTGEKVFLECVQDMDHENMFWYRQDPGLGLRLIYFSYDVKMKEKGDIPEGYSVSREKKERFSLILESASTNQTSMYLCASSSYRGPTGETQYFGPGTRLLVL.